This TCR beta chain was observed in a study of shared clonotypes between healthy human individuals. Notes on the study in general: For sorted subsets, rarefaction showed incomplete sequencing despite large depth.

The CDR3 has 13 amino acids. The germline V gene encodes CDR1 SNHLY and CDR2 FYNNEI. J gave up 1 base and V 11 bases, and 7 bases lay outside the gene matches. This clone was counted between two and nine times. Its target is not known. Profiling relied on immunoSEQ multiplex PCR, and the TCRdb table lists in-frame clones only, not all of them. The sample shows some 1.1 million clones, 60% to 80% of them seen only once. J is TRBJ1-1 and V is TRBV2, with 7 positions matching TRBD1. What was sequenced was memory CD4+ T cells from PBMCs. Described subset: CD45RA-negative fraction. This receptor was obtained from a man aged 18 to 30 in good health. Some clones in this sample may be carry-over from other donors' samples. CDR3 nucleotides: TGTGCCTGTCGACAGGGAAGGAACACTGAAGCTTTCTTT. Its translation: CACRQGRNTEAFF. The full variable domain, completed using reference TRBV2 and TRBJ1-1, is EPEVTQTPSHQVTQMGQEVILRCVPISNHLYFYWYRQILGQKVEFLVSFYNNEISEKSEIFDDQFSVERPDGSNFTLKIRSTKLEDSAMYFCACRQGRNTEAFFGQGTRLTVV.